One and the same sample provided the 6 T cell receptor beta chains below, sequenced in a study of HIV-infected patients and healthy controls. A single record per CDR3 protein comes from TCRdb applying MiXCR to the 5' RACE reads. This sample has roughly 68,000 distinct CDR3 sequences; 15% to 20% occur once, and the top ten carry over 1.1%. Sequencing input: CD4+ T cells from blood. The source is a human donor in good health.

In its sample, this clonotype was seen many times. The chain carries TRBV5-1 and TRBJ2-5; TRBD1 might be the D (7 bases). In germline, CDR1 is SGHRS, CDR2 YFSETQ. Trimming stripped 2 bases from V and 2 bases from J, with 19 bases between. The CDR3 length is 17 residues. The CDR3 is CASSLMQGGLGQETQYF. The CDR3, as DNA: TGCGCCAGCAGCTTAATGCAGGGGGGTCTAGGGCAAGAGACCCAGTACTTC.

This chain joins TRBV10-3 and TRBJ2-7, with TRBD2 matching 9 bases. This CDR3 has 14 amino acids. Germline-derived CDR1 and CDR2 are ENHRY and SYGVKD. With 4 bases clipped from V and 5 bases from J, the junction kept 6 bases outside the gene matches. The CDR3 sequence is CAISGLAGYDEQYF. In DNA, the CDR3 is TGTGCCATCAGTGGGCTAGCGGGATATGACGAGCAGTACTTC.

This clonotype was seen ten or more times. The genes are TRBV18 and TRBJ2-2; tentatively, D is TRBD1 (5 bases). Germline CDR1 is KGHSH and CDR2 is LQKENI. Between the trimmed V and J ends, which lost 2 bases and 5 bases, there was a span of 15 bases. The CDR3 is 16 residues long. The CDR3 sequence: CASSPLEQGRTGELFF. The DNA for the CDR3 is TGTGCCAGCTCACCATTGGAGCAGGGAAGGACCGGGGAGCTGTTTTTT.

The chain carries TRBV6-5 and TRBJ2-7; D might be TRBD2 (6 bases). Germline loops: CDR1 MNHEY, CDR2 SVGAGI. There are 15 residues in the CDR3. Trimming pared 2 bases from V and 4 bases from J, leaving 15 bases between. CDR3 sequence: CASSYRDSGGYEQYF. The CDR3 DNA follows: TGTGCCAGCAGTTACCGGGACTCCGGAGGGTACGAGCAGTACTTC.

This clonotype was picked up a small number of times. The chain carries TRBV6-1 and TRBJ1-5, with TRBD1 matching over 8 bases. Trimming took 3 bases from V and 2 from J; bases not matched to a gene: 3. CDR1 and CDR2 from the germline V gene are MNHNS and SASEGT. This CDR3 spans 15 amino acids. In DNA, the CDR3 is TGTGCCAGCAGTGATTCAGGGGGCGGCAATCAGCCCCAGCATTTT. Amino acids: CASSDSGGGNQPQHF.

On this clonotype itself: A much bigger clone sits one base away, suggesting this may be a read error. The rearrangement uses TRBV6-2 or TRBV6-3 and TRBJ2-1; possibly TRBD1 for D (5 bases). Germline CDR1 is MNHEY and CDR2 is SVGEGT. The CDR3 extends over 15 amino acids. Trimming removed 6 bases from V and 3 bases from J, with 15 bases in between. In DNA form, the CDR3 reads TGTGCCAGCAGCCCTACCCAGGGCTTCTACAATGAGCAGTTCTTC. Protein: CASSPTQGFYNEQFF.